This T cell receptor (beta chain) came from a study of prognosis after radiotherapy for stage I lung cancer. Study findings and constraints: Reportedly, patients with and without metastases differed in TRBV and TRBJ gene usage.

The study amplified the TCR beta CDR3 region from genomic DNA. This amplification was carried out by two rounds of multiplex PCR. During first-round PCR, primers specific to each TRBV and TRBJ gene were used. TCRdb reprocessed the multiplex PCR reads via MiXCR and lists one record per CDR3 protein. The data contain 20,000 to 30,000 distinct CDR3 sequences, approximately 44% of them singletons. This clonotype occurred a few times. What it binds is not known. Germline CDR1 reads SGHAT; CDR2 reads FQNNGV. The J segment lost 3 bases and the V segment lost 5 bases, leaving 4 bases of the junction unmatched. The CDR3 covers 13 residues.

The sample in question was PBMCs, obtained before or after stereotactic body radiation therapy (not recorded which). The chain uses TRBV11-2 and TRBJ2-7; the match to TRBD1 covers 7 bases. The origin of this receptor is a donor aged 50 or older with non-small cell lung cancer. CDR3 DNA sequence: TGTGCCAGCAGCCCCGGGACAGACTACGAGCAGTACTTC. Encoded protein: CASSPGTDYEQYF.